Below, 8 T cell receptor beta chains from the same sample are listed, as sequenced in a study of T cells in localized non-small cell lung cancer. Clones were sequenced by immunoSEQ multiplex PCR, and TCRdb holds only the in-frame ones, with some missing. Found here are tens of thousands of clones, 78% of them singletons; the top ten hold around 34%. The sample was peripheral blood, taken before any cancer treatment. Every receptor here comes from a male donor at least 60 years old with stage II squamous cell lung carcinoma.

The V call is TRBV5-6, the J call TRBJ1-1; D remains ambiguous. Between the trimmed V and J ends, which lost 1 base and 4 bases, there was a span of 11 bases. Germline loops: CDR1 SGHDT, CDR2 YYEEEE. The CDR3 consists of 14 residues. CDR3 nucleotides: TGTGCCAGCAGCTTGTTTAATCGAGGCACTGAAGCTTTCTTT. Protein product: CASSLFNRGTEAFF.

In its sample, this clone is medium-sized. The gene calls are TRBV5-4 and TRBJ1-1; D call uncertain. The germline V and J ends were trimmed by 0 bases and 7 bases, with 10 bases remaining between them. From germline, CDR1 is SGHNT and CDR2 YYREEE (reference sequence). The CDR3 contains 13 residues. The CDR3 nucleotides are TGTGCCAGCAGCTTGGATCCTACTAGTGAAGCTTTCTTT. Its translation: CASSLDPTSEAFF.

The rearrangement links TRBV4-2 to TRBJ2-7; D perhaps matches TRBD2 (6 bases). This CDR3 spans 15 amino acids. In germline, CDR1 is LGHNA, CDR2 YNFKEQ. Trimming took 0 bases from V and 4 from J, leaving 13 bases between them. The chain's CDR3 is CASSQDGGSQYEQYF. DNA of the CDR3: TGTGCCAGCAGCCAAGATGGGGGGAGCCAGTACGAGCAGTACTTC.

The V gene is TRBV27, the J gene TRBJ1-5; 7 bases are shared with TRBD1. Losses at the gene ends were 5 bases for V and 4 bases for J; bases not matched to a gene: 8. CDR1 and CDR2 (germline): MNHEY, SMNVEV (reference sequence). This CDR3 has 15 residues. The CDR3, as DNA: TGTGCCAGCAGTCCGATTGGGACAGCGAATCAGCCCCAGCATTTT. Translation: CASSPIGTANQPQHF.

Turning to this clone: This sample includes further DNA sequences coding for the same CDR3. The chain is built from TRBV27 and TRBJ2-7; D gene unclear. Germline assignment: CDR1 MNHEY and CDR2 SMNVEV (reference sequence). V was clipped by 2 bases and J by 2 bases, with 7 bases between them. The CDR3 is 13 residues long. The CDR3 sequence is CASSLGQTYEQYF. The CDR3 DNA sequence: TGTGCCAGCAGTTTAGGGCAGACCTACGAGCAGTACTTC.

This chain links TRBV5-1 with TRBJ2-1; D is possibly TRBD1 or TRBD2 (6 bases each). The CDR3 consists of 15 residues. The germline V gene has CDR1 SGHRS and CDR2 YFSETQ. Trimming stripped 4 bases from V and 8 bases from J, with 19 bases between. The DNA for the CDR3 is TGCGCCAGCAGCATGGGACATTGGGAGGTTCATGAGCAGTTCTTC. Translated: CASSMGHWEVHEQFF.

This chain uses TRBV25-1 with TRBJ1-2; no reliable D call. Deletions cut 1 base from V and 3 bases from J, with 6 bases between. This CDR3 region has 13 residues. The germline gives CDR1 MGHDK, CDR2 SYGVNS. The DNA of the CDR3 is TGTGCCAGCAGTGAATTGGGGTACTATGGCTACACCTTC. As protein: CASSELGYYGYTF.

This clone was seen a handful of times. This chain connects TRBV6-5 to TRBJ1-2, with D possibly being TRBD1 (5 bases). This CDR3 comprises 14 residues. The V end lost 8 bases, the J end lost 6 bases, and 19 bases lay between the germline ends. Germline V lookup: CDR1 MNHEY, CDR2 SVGAGI. The CDR3 DNA reads as TGTGCCAGCGTAGGAGGGGCCACCCCCCATGGCTACACCTTC. As protein: CASVGGATPHGYTF.